These 6 T cell receptor beta chains were sequenced from one sample in a study of CD4 T cells in relation to SARS-CoV-2 and coronaviruses. Profiled with immunoSEQ multiplex PCR; TCRdb holds only in-frame clones, not every one. Among about 16,000 clones, about 80% were seen once, and the ten largest hold roughly a sixth. What these receptors recognize is not known. Before the COVID-19 pandemic, during about 2010-2019, CD4+ T cells were taken from unexposed donors. CD4+ T cells were isolated from the cells after 10 days of culture. Sequencing used CD4+ T cells from PBMCs, cultured in vitro. These receptors were taken from a human donor in good health.

This clone counts as hyperexpanded. CDR3 amino acids: CSASEGAANYGYTF. Written as DNA, the CDR3 is TGCAGTGCTAGTGAAGGGGCCGCCAACTATGGCTACACCTTC. The chain couples TRBV20-1 to TRBJ1-2; a possible D gene is TRBD1 (5 bases). V lost 3 bases and J lost 2, with 13 bases in between. The germline CDR1 and CDR2 sequences are DFQATT and SNEGSKA (reference sequence). The length of the CDR3 is 14 residues.

The rearrangement links TRBV18 to TRBJ2-2; D is uncertain. V lost 5 bases, J lost 8 bases, and 12 bases lay in between. This CDR3 spans 13 amino acids. Germline CDR1 and CDR2: KGHSH and LQKENI. DNA for the CDR3: TGTGCCAGCTCAGAGCAGTCACCGGGGGAGCTGTTTTTT. Translating gives CASSEQSPGELFF.

This clone was counted a single time. This chain connects TRBV3-1 (or the pseudogene TRBV3-2) to TRBJ1-5, with D hard to call. This CDR3 is 14 amino acids long. In germline, CDR1 is LGHDT, CDR2 YNNKEL (reference sequence). V shed 7 bases and J shed 0 bases, with 10 bases lying between them. The CDR3 DNA follows: TGTGCCAGCACTCGTGGTTATAGCAATCAGCCCCAGCATTTT. Its translation is CASTRGYSNQPQHF.

The gene calls are TRBV18 and TRBJ2-3; 9 bases agree with TRBD1. Trimming at V came to 3 bases and at J to 4 bases, leaving 5 bases not matched to a gene. This CDR3 spans 15 amino acids. CDR1 and CDR2 (germline): KGHSH, LQKENI. CDR3 sequence reads: CASSPGTGISDTQYF. For the CDR3, the DNA is TGTGCCAGCTCACCCGGGACAGGGATATCAGATACGCAGTATTTT.

A single count supports this clone. The chain is built from TRBV7-2 and TRBJ2-1; D is perhaps TRBD1 or TRBD2 (7 bases each). Trimming stripped 5 bases from V and 2 bases from J, with 13 bases between. Germline lookup yields CDR1 SGHTA and CDR2 FQGNSA. CDR3 size: 15 residues. CDR3 sequence reads: CASSQGGRTYNEQFF. The CDR3 DNA is TGTGCCAGCAGCCAGGGGGGGAGAACCTACAATGAGCAGTTCTTC. Together with reference TRBV7-2 and TRBJ2-1, the CDR3 gives the full variable domain: GAGVSQSPSNKVTEKGKDVELRCDPISGHTALYWYRQSLGQGLEFLIYFQGNSAPDKSGLPSDRFSAERTGGSVSTLTIQRTQQEDSAVYLCASSQGGRTYNEQFFGPGTRLTVL.

The V and J genes are TRBV11-3 and TRBJ2-2; possible D gene TRBD2, 5 bases. The V end lost 2 bases, the J end lost 7 bases, and 8 bases lay between the germline ends. The CDR3 totals 13 residues. Germline lookup yields CDR1 SGHNT and CDR2 YENEEA. This CDR3 reads CASSLSGNGELFF. The CDR3 DNA sequence: TGTGCCAGCAGCTTAAGCGGAAACGGGGAGCTGTTTTTT.